A selection of T cell receptor beta chains follows, all from one sample in a study of blood T cell repertoires in COVID-19. Measured with immunoSEQ multiplex PCR; TCRdb has only the in-frame clones, and not every one. Found here are about 110,000 clones, 80% of them singletons; the top ten hold about 4.7%. Sequencing was done on a sample of peripheral blood. The receptors stem from a human donor in a cohort sampled during active or convalescent COVID-19. Each CDR3 is given with its conserved first and last residue. Each record gives: clone size, V gene, D gene, J gene, CDR3 DNA, CDR3 protein. D genes are given only for firm matches. Size values are once, few and many counts, or a class for expanded clones, and some rows have none.

clone_size: .; v_call: TRBV27; d_call: .; j_call: TRBJ2-1; cdr3_nt: TGTGCCAGCAGTTTATTCGGGGGAGCCTATGAGCAGTTCTTC; cdr3_aa: CASSLFGGAYEQFF
clone_size: .; v_call: TRBV5-4; d_call: .; j_call: TRBJ2-7; cdr3_nt: TGTGCCAGCAGCTTCGGCGGCTACGAGCAGTACTTC; cdr3_aa: CASSFGGYEQYF
clone_size: .; v_call: TRBV16; d_call: .; j_call: TRBJ1-2; cdr3_nt: TGTGCCAGCAGCCATTCAAGGGGTACCTATGGCTACACCTTC; cdr3_aa: CASSHSRGTYGYTF
clone_size: .; v_call: TRBV18; d_call: .; j_call: TRBJ2-5; cdr3_nt: TGTGCCAGCTCACCCCTGGCGACAGGAAGCCAAGAGACCCAGTACTTC; cdr3_aa: CASSPLATGSQETQYF
clone_size: few; v_call: TRBV18; d_call: TRBD1; j_call: TRBJ1-2; cdr3_nt: TGTGCCAGCTCCGGGGACAGGGGCCTATATGGCTACACCTTC; cdr3_aa: CASSGDRGLYGYTF
clone_size: .; v_call: TRBV27; d_call: TRBD1; j_call: TRBJ1-6; cdr3_nt: TGTGCCAGCAGCATTTTGGGGGGACAGGGGAATTCACCCCTCCACTTT; cdr3_aa: CASSILGGQGNSPLHF
clone_size: .; v_call: TRBV27; d_call: TRBD2; j_call: TRBJ2-1; cdr3_nt: TGTGCCAGCAACCCCGGACTAGCGGGGACGAGCTCCTACAATGAGCAGTTCTTC; cdr3_aa: CASNPGLAGTSSYNEQFF
clone_size: .; v_call: TRBV6-6; d_call: TRBD1; j_call: TRBJ1-2; cdr3_nt: TGTGCCACCCTGACAGGGAATGGCTACACCTTC; cdr3_aa: CATLTGNGYTF
clone_size: .; v_call: TRBV5-1; d_call: .; j_call: TRBJ2-5; cdr3_nt: TGCGCCAGCAGCCGGGGGTTGGCAGGGGGTATAGAGACCCAGTACTTC; cdr3_aa: CASSRGLAGGIETQYF
clone_size: few; v_call: TRBV20-1; d_call: .; j_call: TRBJ2-2; cdr3_nt: TGCAGTGCTAGTTCGCCAGTAATAACCGGGGAGCTGTTTTTT; cdr3_aa: CSASSPVITGELFF
clone_size: .; v_call: TRBV5-1; d_call: TRBD2; j_call: TRBJ2-3; cdr3_nt: TGCGCCCGCCGGGGGGGGCCTAGCACAGATACGCAGTATTTT; cdr3_aa: CARRGGPSTDTQYF
clone_size: .; v_call: TRBV28; d_call: TRBD1; j_call: TRBJ2-5; cdr3_nt: TGTGCCAGCAGCTCTACGGGACAGCGGGAGACCCAGTACTTC; cdr3_aa: CASSSTGQRETQYF
clone_size: .; v_call: TRBV10-3; d_call: .; j_call: TRBJ2-6; cdr3_nt: TGTGCCATCAGTGAAGCTTTATCTGGGGCCAACGTCCTGACTTTC; cdr3_aa: CAISEALSGANVLTF
clone_size: .; v_call: TRBV29-1; d_call: .; j_call: TRBJ2-3; cdr3_nt: TGCAGCGTTGCAGTGCAGGGGATCGTGACAGATACGCAGTATTTT; cdr3_aa: CSVAVQGIVTDTQYF
clone_size: .; v_call: TRBV6-6; d_call: .; j_call: TRBJ1-2; cdr3_nt: TGTGCCAGCAGTTACGCGCAGAAGGGGAACTATGGCTACACCTTC; cdr3_aa: CASSYAQKGNYGYTF
clone_size: .; v_call: TRBV18; d_call: .; j_call: TRBJ2-7; cdr3_nt: TGTGCCAGCTCACCCATAGCGCGGGAGCAGTACTTC; cdr3_aa: CASSPIAREQYF
clone_size: few; v_call: TRBV18; d_call: TRBD2; j_call: TRBJ2-7; cdr3_nt: TGTGCCAGCTCACCGACTAGCGGGGGAACCTACGAGCAGTACTTC; cdr3_aa: CASSPTSGGTYEQYF
clone_size: .; v_call: TRBV7-2; d_call: .; j_call: TRBJ2-1; cdr3_nt: TGTGCCAGCAGCTTCGACAGGACATCCTACAATGAGCAGTTCTTC; cdr3_aa: CASSFDRTSYNEQFF
clone_size: .; v_call: TRBV28; d_call: .; j_call: TRBJ1-1; cdr3_nt: TGTGCCAGCAGAGTTCAGGGACAAGGGAACACTGAAGCTTTCTTT; cdr3_aa: CASRVQGQGNTEAFF
clone_size: .; v_call: TRBV6-4; d_call: .; j_call: TRBJ2-1; cdr3_nt: TGTGCCAGCAGTGACTCGTTGAGCATGGCCTACAATGAGCAGTTCTTC; cdr3_aa: CASSDSLSMAYNEQFF
clone_size: .; v_call: TRBV3-1/TRBV3-2; d_call: .; j_call: TRBJ2-3; cdr3_nt: TGTGCCAGCAGCCGTGCGCGGGGGCCCAGCACAGATACGCAGTATTTT; cdr3_aa: CASSRARGPSTDTQYF
clone_size: .; v_call: TRBV5-6; d_call: TRBD1; j_call: TRBJ2-3; cdr3_nt: TGTGCCAGCAGCTTCCGGACAGGGATAACAGATACGCAGTATTTT; cdr3_aa: CASSFRTGITDTQYF
clone_size: .; v_call: TRBV5-1; d_call: .; j_call: TRBJ2-1; cdr3_nt: TGCGCCAGCAGCTTGGGGAGTGAGCAGTTCTTC; cdr3_aa: CASSLGSEQFF
clone_size: .; v_call: TRBV7-8; d_call: .; j_call: TRBJ1-2; cdr3_nt: TGTGCCAGCAGCTTATTCGTGGGCAACTATGGCTACACCTTC; cdr3_aa: CASSLFVGNYGYTF
clone_size: .; v_call: TRBV2; d_call: TRBD1; j_call: TRBJ1-5; cdr3_nt: TGTGCCAGCAGAGAGGGACAGCATAGCAATCAGCCCCAGCATTTT; cdr3_aa: CASREGQHSNQPQHF
clone_size: .; v_call: TRBV3-1/TRBV3-2; d_call: TRBD1; j_call: TRBJ1-1; cdr3_nt: TGTGCCAGCAGCCTGTCGGACAGGTTGAACACTGAAGCTTTCTTT; cdr3_aa: CASSLSDRLNTEAFF
clone_size: .; v_call: TRBV7-2; d_call: TRBD2; j_call: TRBJ2-7; cdr3_nt: TGTGCCAGCAGCTTAGTAGCGGGTACCTACGAGCAGTACTTC; cdr3_aa: CASSLVAGTYEQYF
clone_size: few; v_call: TRBV7-8; d_call: .; j_call: TRBJ1-2; cdr3_nt: TGTGCCAGCAGCTTAGACAGTTTCGCTAACTATGGCTACACCTTC; cdr3_aa: CASSLDSFANYGYTF
clone_size: .; v_call: TRBV7-6; d_call: TRBD1; j_call: TRBJ1-3; cdr3_nt: TGTGCCAGCAGCCGTTACAGGGGAGCTGGAAACACCATATATTTT; cdr3_aa: CASSRYRGAGNTIYF
clone_size: few; v_call: TRBV19; d_call: .; j_call: TRBJ1-5; cdr3_nt: TGTGCCAGTATGGGCAGCAATCAGCCCCAGCATTTT; cdr3_aa: CASMGSNQPQHF
clone_size: few; v_call: TRBV28; d_call: TRBD1; j_call: TRBJ1-6; cdr3_nt: TGTGCCAGCAGACAGACAGGGGGCTATTCACCCCTCCACTTT; cdr3_aa: CASRQTGGYSPLHF
clone_size: once; v_call: TRBV6-5; d_call: TRBD2; j_call: TRBJ2-3; cdr3_nt: TGTGCCAGCAGGCGGGGGGGGAAGGATACGCAGTATTTT; cdr3_aa: CASRRGGKDTQYF
clone_size: .; v_call: TRBV18; d_call: .; j_call: TRBJ2-2; cdr3_nt: TGTGCCAGCTCACCAGTAGTTTTTGGAGGGTCGAACACCGGGGAGCTGTTTTTT; cdr3_aa: CASSPVVFGGSNTGELFF
clone_size: .; v_call: TRBV7-9; d_call: TRBD1; j_call: TRBJ2-1; cdr3_nt: TGTGCCAGCACCGGCAGGGGGCACAGGGGGGATTACAATGAGCAGTTCTTC; cdr3_aa: CASTGRGHRGDYNEQFF
clone_size: .; v_call: TRBV4-1; d_call: .; j_call: TRBJ1-3; cdr3_nt: TGCGCCAGCAGCCAACGGGTAATCTCTGGAAACACCATATATTTT; cdr3_aa: CASSQRVISGNTIYF
clone_size: .; v_call: TRBV2; d_call: .; j_call: TRBJ2-1; cdr3_nt: TGTGCCAGCAGTTCTGACAGAGACAATGAGCAGTTCTTC; cdr3_aa: CASSSDRDNEQFF
clone_size: .; v_call: TRBV7-3; d_call: .; j_call: TRBJ2-3; cdr3_nt: TGTGCCAGCAGCTTAGTTCCAGCGGGTGCAGATACGCAGTATTTT; cdr3_aa: CASSLVPAGADTQYF
clone_size: .; v_call: TRBV6-5; d_call: TRBD1; j_call: TRBJ2-1; cdr3_nt: TGTGCCAGCAGCCGGGACAGGGGGCATGAGCAGTTCTTC; cdr3_aa: CASSRDRGHEQFF
clone_size: .; v_call: TRBV7-3; d_call: TRBD1; j_call: TRBJ2-7; cdr3_nt: TGTGCCAGCAGCCGCAATTCCGGGACAGGGGACGAGCAGTACTTC; cdr3_aa: CASSRNSGTGDEQYF
clone_size: .; v_call: TRBV7-9; d_call: .; j_call: TRBJ2-7; cdr3_nt: TGTGCCAGCAGCTCAACCCAGGGACTCCAACCAGAGCAGTACTTC; cdr3_aa: CASSSTQGLQPEQYF
clone_size: once; v_call: TRBV6-6; d_call: .; j_call: TRBJ1-2; cdr3_nt: TGTGCCAGCAGCCCGGACAGAGTATATGGCTACACCTTC; cdr3_aa: CASSPDRVYGYTF
clone_size: .; v_call: TRBV7-2; d_call: TRBD2; j_call: TRBJ2-7; cdr3_nt: TGTGCCAGCAGCTTTAGCGGGGGGCCTTTCTACTACGAGCAGTACTTC; cdr3_aa: CASSFSGGPFYYEQYF
clone_size: .; v_call: TRBV5-1; d_call: TRBD1; j_call: TRBJ2-2; cdr3_nt: TGCGCCAGCAGCTTGAGGGGGCAAACGAACACCGGGGAGCTGTTTTTT; cdr3_aa: CASSLRGQTNTGELFF
clone_size: .; v_call: TRBV18; d_call: .; j_call: TRBJ1-1; cdr3_nt: TGTGCCAGCTCACCGGGACCGGGAGATGAAGCTTTCTTT; cdr3_aa: CASSPGPGDEAFF
clone_size: .; v_call: TRBV3-1/TRBV3-2; d_call: .; j_call: TRBJ2-3; cdr3_nt: TGTGCCAGCAGCCCTAGCACAGATACGCAGTATTTT; cdr3_aa: CASSPSTDTQYF
clone_size: .; v_call: TRBV11-2; d_call: TRBD1; j_call: TRBJ1-1; cdr3_nt: TGTGCCAGCAGCTTCGCGGGGACAGGGGGTAACACTGAAGCTTTCTTT; cdr3_aa: CASSFAGTGGNTEAFF
clone_size: few; v_call: TRBV12-3/TRBV12-4; d_call: .; j_call: TRBJ1-2; cdr3_nt: TGTGCCAGCAGTTTAGGCAGGGGCTACACCTTC; cdr3_aa: CASSLGRGYTF
clone_size: .; v_call: TRBV7-3; d_call: TRBD1; j_call: TRBJ2-7; cdr3_nt: TGTGCCAGCAGCTCAGGGACAGGGTATCACGAGCAGTACTTC; cdr3_aa: CASSSGTGYHEQYF
clone_size: .; v_call: TRBV11-2; d_call: .; j_call: TRBJ1-1; cdr3_nt: TGTGCCAGCAGTCTTAACAGGGACCGCGTTAGGGCTTTCTTT; cdr3_aa: CASSLNRDRVRAFF
clone_size: .; v_call: TRBV30; d_call: TRBD1; j_call: TRBJ2-7; cdr3_nt: TGTGCCTACCACCGGGACAGACCCTACGAGCAGTACTTC; cdr3_aa: CAYHRDRPYEQYF
clone_size: .; v_call: TRBV10-3; d_call: TRBD1; j_call: TRBJ2-7; cdr3_nt: TGTGCCATCAAGAGGGGACAGGGGGCGGGCGAGCAGTACTTC; cdr3_aa: CAIKRGQGAGEQYF
clone_size: .; v_call: TRBV6-2/TRBV6-3; d_call: TRBD2; j_call: TRBJ2-3; cdr3_nt: TGTGCCAGCAGTTACTCGAGGAGCTCACTAGCGGGGGGTACAGATACGCAGTATTTT; cdr3_aa: CASSYSRSSLAGGTDTQYF
clone_size: once; v_call: TRBV7-2; d_call: .; j_call: TRBJ2-1; cdr3_nt: TGTGCCAGCAGCTTAGTACAGGGATCCTACAATGAGCAGTTCTTC; cdr3_aa: CASSLVQGSYNEQFF